Listed here are 12 T cell receptor beta chains from one sample, sequenced in a study of shared clonotypes between healthy human individuals. CD8 cells classed as naive were CD45RO-negative and positively selected for CCR7, excluding terminally differentiated effector memory CD45RA+ cells. The protocol was immunoSEQ multiplex PCR, while the TCRdb copy is restricted to in-frame clones and leaves out a portion. The data show more than 600,000 clones, 92% seen once. The sample taken for sequencing was naive CD8+ T cells sorted from blood. The receptors stem from a man under 40 in good health.

This sequence joins TRBV6-1 and TRBJ2-2; the match to TRBD2 covers 9 bases. This CDR3 spans 15 amino acids. V was clipped by 7 bases and J by 6 bases; unmatched bases: 9. Germline lookup yields CDR1 MNHNS and CDR2 SASEGT. The CDR3: CASTILSGSAGELFF. In DNA form, the CDR3 reads TGTGCCAGCACCATCCTTAGCGGGAGTGCCGGGGAGCTGTTTTTT.

Only one count was recorded for this clone. Within the sample, other DNA sequences also encode this same CDR3. The chain is built from TRBV7-9 and TRBJ1-5, with 9 bases fitting TRBD1. The junction had 6 bases not matched to a gene; V was cut back by 5 bases and J by 4 bases. The CDR3 covers 15 residues. CDR1 and CDR2 (germline): SEHNR, FQNEAQ (reference sequence). The CDR3 here is CASSLVGQGNQPQHF. The CDR3 DNA is TGTGCCAGCAGCCTAGTGGGACAGGGAAATCAGCCCCAGCATTTT.

The J gene is TRBJ2-7, the V gene TRBV4-1, with 7 nucleotides matching TRBD1. In germline, CDR1 is MGHRA, CDR2 YSYEKL. The CDR3 sequence is 15 residues long. V was clipped by 2 bases and J by 5 bases; unmatched bases: 9. CDR3 sequence (DNA): TGCGCCAGCAGCCAATATACAGGGGTGGCGGACGAGCAGTACTTC. Protein sequence: CASSQYTGVADEQYF.

This sequence joins TRBV9 and TRBJ2-3; 12 nucleotides align to TRBD1. CDR1 SGDLS and CDR2 YYNGEE come from the germline V gene. This CDR3 is built from 18 residues. Trimming at V came to 1 base and at J to 8 bases, leaving 14 bases not matched to a gene. This chain's CDR3 is CASSVPGGDRGRVPTQYF. For the CDR3, the DNA is TGTGCCAGCAGCGTACCCGGGGGGGACAGGGGGCGCGTGCCTACGCAGTATTTT.

Here the CDR3 DNA reads TGTGCCTGGAGTCTGGGGAGTAATCAGCCCCAGCATTTT. Its protein product is CAWSLGSNQPQHF. This chain uses TRBV30 with TRBJ1-5; no firm D call. The germline V gene has CDR1 GTSNPN and CDR2 SVGIG (reference sequence). V gave up 2 bases and J gave up 4 bases, with 9 bases separating them. CDR3 length equals 13 residues.

V usage is TRBV5-6 and J usage is TRBJ1-4; possible D gene TRBD1, 6 bases. The CDR3 totals 19 residues. Germline-derived CDR1 and CDR2 are SGHDT and YYEEEE. Trimming removed 0 bases at V and 0 bases at J, with 18 bases between. The CDR3 DNA follows: TGTGCCAGCAGCTTGGCCGTTGGACAGTTCCCGGCAACTAATGAAAAACTGTTTTTT. Its protein is CASSLAVGQFPATNEKLFF.

This chain uses TRBV13 with TRBJ2-1, with D possibly TRBD2 on 6 matching bases. This CDR3 is built from 14 residues. V was pared by 0 bases and J by 8 bases, with 11 bases between. Germline CDR1 PRHDT, CDR2 FYEKMQ (reference sequence). CDR3 DNA: TGTGCCAGCAGCTTAGGCCTAGGGGAGGATGAGCAGTTCTTC. It codes for CASSLGLGEDEQFF.

The gene calls are TRBV28 and TRBJ2-1; 10 bases are a match to TRBD2. This CDR3 region has 15 residues. Germline V lookup: CDR1 MDHEN, CDR2 SYDVKM. V was clipped by 4 bases and J by 10 bases; unmatched bases: 10. The CDR3 sequence is CASSSPSGRAREQFF. The DNA for the CDR3 is TGTGCCAGCAGTTCACCGAGCGGGAGGGCTAGAGAGCAGTTCTTC.

The chain joins TRBV7-2 to TRBJ2-3; 12 nucleotides align to TRBD2. This CDR3 contains 15 residues. V lost 7 bases to trimming and J lost 6 bases; unmatched junction nucleotides: 8. Germline CDR1 and CDR2: SGHTA and FQGNSA. For the CDR3, the DNA is TGTGCCAGCATCTTGACTAGCGGGAGATTGGATACGCAGTATTTT. It yields the protein CASILTSGRLDTQYF.

V and J are TRBV13 and TRBJ2-5; 8 bases line up with TRBD2. V lost 6 bases to trimming and J lost 1 base; unmatched junction nucleotides: 10. The CDR3 sequence is 16 residues long. Germline values: CDR1 PRHDT, CDR2 FYEKMQ (reference sequence). The CDR3 loop reads CASSSVGSGTQETQYF. In nucleotides, the CDR3 is TGTGCCAGCAGTTCTGTGGGTAGCGGGACCCAAGAGACCCAGTACTTC. Full variable domain (rest looked up from reference TRBV13 and TRBJ2-5): AAGVIQSPRHLIKEKRETATLKCYPIPRHDTVYWYQQGPGQDPQFLISFYEKMQSDKGSIPDRFSAQQFSDYHSELNMSSLELGDSALYFCASSSVGSGTQETQYFGPGTRLLVL.

As for this clone: The sample has other DNA sequences that encode this CDR3 too. The chain uses TRBV30 and TRBJ2-7; 9 nucleotides match TRBD1. V shed 2 bases, J shed 2 bases, and the junction held 4 bases outside the gene matches. The CDR3 totals 14 residues. Germline loops: CDR1 GTSNPN, CDR2 SVGIG (reference sequence). For the CDR3, the DNA is TGTGCCTGGAGTCCCGGGACAGGGACCTACGAGCAGTACTTC. This encodes CAWSPGTGTYEQYF.

J is TRBJ2-3 and V is TRBV19; 16 nucleotides match TRBD2. This CDR3 region has 20 residues. J lost 3 bases, V lost 3 bases, and 12 bases had no gene match. The germline gives CDR1 LNHDA, CDR2 SQIVND (reference sequence). CDR3 DNA: TGTGCCAGTAGTATGGCCGGGACTAGCGGGAGGGCCAGGAGAACAGATACGCAGTATTTT. This sequence encodes CASSMAGTSGRARRTDTQYF.